This T cell receptor beta chain was sequenced for a study of Graves' ophthalmopathy and Graves' hyperthyroidism. This clonotype has a handful of counts. The CDR3 spans 13 residues. Germline V lookup: CDR1 SQVTM, CDR2 ANQGSEA. From RNA, the CDR3 regions of TCR beta chains were amplified and sequenced. The library came from an HTBI-primed first-round RT-PCR and a second-round multiplex PCR. MiXCR was run by TCRdb on the multiplex PCR reads, yielding one entry per CDR3 protein. The repertoire holds around 1.1 million distinct CDR3 sequences, with 35% to 45% as singletons. The sequence was obtained from an adult man with Graves' hyperthyroidism. The chain has TRBV29-1 and TRBJ1-3; D is undetermined. Sequencing input: peripheral blood or thyroid tissue (not recorded which). The DNA of the CDR3 is TGCAGTGCTGAAAGGGACTCTGGAAACACCATATATTTT. This translates into CSAERDSGNTIYF.